The rows below give T cell receptor beta chains drawn from one sample of a study of blood T cell repertoires in COVID-19. The protocol was immunoSEQ multiplex PCR, while the TCRdb copy is restricted to in-frame clones and leaves out a portion. The sample has approximately 130,000 clones, 60% to 85% seen once; the top ten hold around a fifth. The sample consisted of peripheral blood. The receptors were gathered from a man aged 80 or over with acute or convalescent COVID-19. The CDR3 runs from the conserved cysteine through the conserved F or W. Each record gives: D gene, J gene, V gene, clone size, CDR3 protein, CDR3 DNA. A D gene is named only where the DNA matches it firmly. The size of a clone is reported for some rows only, either as once, few or many, or as a class for expanded clones.

>-|TRBJ2-5|TRBV5-6|-
CASSLDSRQETQYF
TGTGCCAGCAGCTTGGACAGCCGTCAAGAGACCCAGTACTTC
>TRBD1|TRBJ2-3|TRBV18|-
CASSLMTGATDTQYF
TGTGCCAGCTCCCTTATGACAGGGGCCACAGATACGCAGTATTTT
>-|TRBJ2-7|TRBV5-1|once
CASSSEGRNEQYF
TGCGCCAGCAGCTCCGAGGGTCGCAACGAGCAGTACTTC
>TRBD1|TRBJ1-2|TRBV5-1|few
CASSLAGRGHGYTF
TGCGCCAGCAGCTTGGCTGGCAGGGGGCACGGCTACACCTTC
>-|TRBJ2-3|TRBV5-1|-
CASSLAFAGATDTQYF
TGCGCCAGCAGCTTGGCCTTTGCGGGGGCCACAGATACGCAGTATTTT
>-|TRBJ2-2|TRBV25-1|-
CASTLGGELFF
TGTGCCAGCACACTCGGGGGGGAGCTGTTTTTT
>-|TRBJ1-5|TRBV7-2|-
CASSLEGAWDQPQHF
TGTGCCAGCAGCTTAGAAGGGGCTTGGGATCAGCCCCAGCATTTT
>TRBD2|TRBJ2-5|TRBV20-1|once
CSASNSGGEETQYF
TGCAGTGCCAGTAATAGCGGGGGGGAGGAGACCCAGTACTTC
>-|TRBJ2-2|TRBV7-2|-
CASSSRSDYNTGELFF
TGTGCCAGCAGCTCGCGTAGCGATTATAACACCGGGGAGCTGTTTTTT
>-|TRBJ1-1|TRBV19|-
CASSFRQAVMNTEAFF
TGTGCCAGTAGTTTCAGACAGGCCGTCATGAACACTGAAGCTTTCTTT
>-|TRBJ1-5|TRBV2|-
CASRVQGTNQPQHF
TGTGCCAGCAGGGTACAGGGTACCAATCAGCCCCAGCATTTT
>-|TRBJ1-1|TRBV3-1/TRBV3-2|few
CASSQKQGMNTEAFF
TGTGCCAGCAGCCAGAAACAGGGCATGAACACTGAAGCTTTCTTT
>TRBD1|TRBJ2-6|TRBV19|once
CASSIKVTGTGANVLTF
TGTGCCAGTAGTATTAAGGTGACAGGGACTGGGGCCAACGTCCTGACTTTC
>-|TRBJ1-5|TRBV13|-
CASSLGQGNNQPQHF
TGTGCCAGCAGCTTAGGGCAGGGGAACAATCAGCCCCAGCATTTT
>TRBD1|TRBJ1-2|TRBV6-5|-
CASRTGEATYGYTF
TGTGCCAGCAGAACAGGGGAAGCGACCTATGGCTACACCTTC
>-|TRBJ1-5|TRBV5-1|once
CASSLTGSSNQPQHF
TGCGCCAGCAGCTTGACAGGGAGTAGCAATCAGCCCCAGCATTTT
>-|TRBJ2-3|TRBV4-1|-
CASSQVGALTDTQYF
TGCGCCAGCAGCCAGGTGGGGGCCCTAACAGATACGCAGTATTTT
>TRBD2|TRBJ2-2|TRBV2|once
CASSGSGGNTGELFF
TGTGCCAGCAGCGGTAGCGGGGGGAACACCGGGGAGCTGTTTTTT
>TRBD1|TRBJ1-1|TRBV6-5|-
CASRGTGGATEAFF
TGTGCCAGCAGGGGAACAGGGGGCGCGACTGAAGCTTTCTTT
>TRBD2|TRBJ2-2|TRBV7-7|few
CASSQSSGGLLNTGELFF
TGTGCCAGCAGTCAATCTAGCGGGGGCTTGTTAAACACCGGGGAGCTGTTTTTT
>TRBD1|TRBJ1-5|TRBV7-2|-
CASSSGQGSNQPQHF
TGTGCCAGCAGCTCGGGACAGGGAAGCAATCAGCCCCAGCATTTT
>TRBD1|TRBJ1-4|TRBV2|-
CASSPSPDRGFREKLFF
TGTGCCAGCAGTCCATCTCCCGACAGGGGTTTTCGGGAAAAACTGTTTTTT
>TRBD1|TRBJ1-5|TRBV3-1/TRBV3-2|-
CASSQSTGGYRNQPQHF
TGTGCCAGCAGCCAGTCGACAGGGGGCTACCGTAATCAGCCCCAGCATTTT
>-|TRBJ1-2|TRBV6-5|-
CASSYGHLSGYTF
TGTGCCAGCAGTTACGGGCATTTATCGGGCTACACCTTC
>-|TRBJ2-5|TRBV27|-
CARGQLGETQYF
TGTGCCAGGGGACAACTGGGGGAGACCCAGTACTTC
>-|TRBJ1-2|TRBV7-8|-
CASSLGGTGSYGYTF
TGTGCCAGCAGCTTAGGAGGTACGGGATCCTATGGCTACACCTTC